This is a list of T cell receptor beta chains from one sample in a study of cytomegalovirus exposure and HLA in healthy donors. TCRdb's copy holds only in-frame clones and misses some; the assay was immunoSEQ multiplex PCR. The repertoire holds approximately 76,000 clones, with under 70% as singletons. Source material: PBMCs. The origin of the receptors is a man aged 30 to 39 in good health and CMV-seropositive. The CDR3 runs from the conserved cysteine through the conserved F or W. The D gene is left open where the match is weak. Expanded clones are given a class, and other clones once, few, many or no size at all.

TRBV4-2,TRBJ1-2,.,TRBD1,CASSQPDRSSGYTF,TGTGCCAGCAGCCAACCGGACAGGTCGAGCGGCTACACCTTC
TRBV5-6,TRBJ2-5,once,.,CASSLEGSDGTQYF,TGTGCCAGCAGCTTGGAAGGTAGCGACGGGACCCAGTACTTC
TRBV11-2,TRBJ2-6,.,.,CASSSARGVTGANVLTF,TGTGCCAGCAGCTCCGCCCGAGGAGTGACTGGGGCCAACGTCCTGACTTTC
TRBV10-2,TRBJ2-3,.,.,CASTTRGETDTQYF,TGCGCCAGCACAACCCGGGGTGAGACAGATACGCAGTATTTT
TRBV11-2,TRBJ1-4,.,.,CASSSEEKLFF,TGTGCCAGCAGCAGTGAGGAAAAACTGTTTTTT
TRBV21-1,TRBJ2-7,.,.,CARRTGSSYEQYF,TGCGCCAGGAGGACGGGGAGCTCCTACGAGCAGTACTTC
TRBV19,TRBJ1-5,.,.,CASSISGQSNQPQHF,TGTGCCAGTAGTATTTCCGGACAGAGTAATCAGCCCCAGCATTTT
TRBV7-6,TRBJ1-1,.,.,CASSSAGVSTRSTEAFF,TGTGCCAGCAGCTCAGCCGGGGTTTCTACCAGAAGCACTGAAGCTTTCTTT
TRBV7-2,TRBJ1-2,.,TRBD1,CASSYGTGDGGYTF,TGTGCCAGCAGCTACGGTACAGGGGATGGAGGCTACACCTTC
TRBV11-2,TRBJ1-6,few,TRBD1,CASSSTGVSPLHF,TGTGCCAGCAGCTCTACAGGGGTTTCACCCCTCCACTTT
TRBV10-1,TRBJ2-7,.,.,CASSESLKGGEQYF,TGCGCCAGCAGTGAGTCACTCAAGGGAGGCGAGCAGTACTTC
TRBV15,TRBJ1-3,.,.,CATSRGTASGNTIYF,TGTGCCACCAGCAGAGGGACAGCCTCTGGAAACACCATATATTTT
TRBV19,TRBJ1-1,.,TRBD1,CASRGTEGLTEAFF,TGTGCCAGTCGTGGGACAGAGGGGCTCACTGAAGCTTTCTTT
TRBV19,TRBJ1-1,few,.,CASSIDRESEAFF,TGTGCCAGTAGTATAGATCGGGAATCTGAAGCTTTCTTT
TRBV7-2,TRBJ2-6,.,.,CASSLQSSGANVLTF,TGTGCCAGCAGCCTTCAGTCCTCTGGGGCCAACGTCCTGACTTTC
TRBV11-2,TRBJ1-4,.,TRBD1,CASSLDSTGSNEKLFF,TGTGCCAGCAGCTTAGATTCGACAGGGAGTAATGAAAAACTGTTTTTT
TRBV5-6,TRBJ1-6,.,TRBD1,CASSFDRGYNSPLHF,TGTGCCAGCAGCTTCGACAGGGGGTATAATTCACCCCTCCACTTT
TRBV9,TRBJ2-7,.,TRBD2,CASSPLGGGSGRAPYEQYF,TGTGCCAGCAGCCCGTTGGGGGGGGGATCCGGGAGGGCCCCCTACGAGCAGTACTTC
TRBV10-3,TRBJ1-2,few,.,CAISSTRDSAGGYTF,TGTGCCATCAGTAGTACCCGGGACTCGGCGGGTGGCTACACCTTC
TRBV27,TRBJ2-3,.,TRBD2,CASSQLAGGPGDTQYF,TGTGCCAGCAGTCAACTAGCGGGGGGGCCCGGGGATACGCAGTATTTT
TRBV30,TRBJ1-3,.,TRBD1,CAWTRQGFLAGNTIYF,TGTGCCTGGACTCGACAGGGCTTTTTGGCTGGAAACACCATATATTTT
TRBV29-1,TRBJ1-2,.,TRBD1,CSAVPGTGPNYGYTF,TGCAGCGCTGTTCCCGGGACAGGGCCTAACTATGGCTACACCTTC
TRBV5-6,TRBJ1-1,.,TRBD1,CASSLSTGRAFF,TGTGCCAGCAGCCTATCGACAGGGCGAGCTTTCTTT
TRBV13,TRBJ2-7,.,TRBD2,CASSLGTSGQYF,TGTGCCAGCAGCTTGGGGACTAGCGGGCAGTACTTC
TRBV7-6,TRBJ2-3,.,.,CASSLSQNTQYF,TGTGCCAGCAGCTTATCTCAGAATACGCAGTATTTT
TRBV5-1,TRBJ1-1,.,TRBD1,CASSPIPTGLNSEAFF,TGCGCCAGCAGCCCTATCCCGACAGGGTTGAACTCTGAAGCTTTCTTT
TRBV19,TRBJ2-5,few,TRBD1,CASSIDLTGGTETQYF,TGTGCCAGTAGTATTGATTTGACAGGGGGTACGGAGACCCAGTACTTC
TRBV19,TRBJ1-2,.,.,CASSQSRGNYGYTF,TGTGCCAGTAGCCAATCCCGGGGAAACTATGGCTACACCTTC
TRBV5-1,TRBJ2-5,.,TRBD2,CASSLASTSGETQYF,TGCGCCAGCAGCTTGGCCTCGACTAGCGGGGAGACCCAGTACTTC
TRBV27,TRBJ1-3,.,.,CYRDEGYF,TGTTACCGTGACGAGGGATATTTT
TRBV28,TRBJ1-4,.,.,CASGAATNEKLFF,TGTGCCAGCGGGGCAGCAACTAATGAAAAACTGTTTTTT
TRBV10-3,TRBJ2-7,.,.,CAISDKYEQYF,TGTGCCATCAGTGACAAATACGAGCAGTACTTC
TRBV5-1,TRBJ1-2,.,TRBD1,CASSLTRDSNTNYGYTF,TGCGCCAGCAGCTTAACCCGGGACAGCAACACTAACTATGGCTACACCTTC
TRBV7-2,TRBJ2-2,.,.,CASSRLGQTGELFF,TGTGCCAGCAGCCGACTAGGCCAAACCGGGGAGCTGTTTTTT
TRBV11-3,TRBJ2-3,.,TRBD1,CASSRTQGADTQYF,TGTGCCAGCAGCCGCACCCAGGGGGCAGATACGCAGTATTTT
TRBV11-1,TRBJ1-1,few,TRBD1,CASSDRGRAMNTEAFF,TGTGCCAGCAGTGACAGGGGCCGGGCCATGAACACTGAAGCTTTCTTT
TRBV5-6,TRBJ1-6,.,TRBD1,CASTLGQTNSPLHF,TGTGCCAGCACCCTGGGACAGACTAATTCACCCCTCCACTTT
TRBV19,TRBJ1-2,few,.,CASKDSLYGYTF,TGTGCCAGTAAAGACAGTCTTTATGGCTACACCTTC
TRBV19,TRBJ2-6,few,TRBD1,CASSSQGVGSGANVLTF,TGTGCCAGTAGCTCCCAGGGGGTGGGGTCTGGGGCCAACGTCCTGACTTTC
TRBV27,TRBJ2-7,.,.,CAARDFSYEQYF,TGTGCCGCCCGGGACTTCTCCTACGAGCAGTACTTC
TRBV4-3,TRBJ2-5,.,.,CASSQDAGRGETQYF,TGCGCCAGCAGCCAAGATGCGGGGAGGGGGGAGACCCAGTACTTC
TRBV11-2,TRBJ1-1,few,TRBD1,CASSLETGAEAFF,TGTGCCAGCAGCTTGGAGACAGGGGCTGAAGCTTTCTTT
TRBV30,TRBJ1-6,.,.,CAWSAENSPLHF,TGTGCCTGGAGTGCGGAGAATTCACCCCTCCACTTT
TRBV21-1,TRBJ1-3,.,.,CASSNLVGAGNTIYF,.
TRBV30,TRBJ2-3,.,.,CAWLGGSSTDTQYF,TGTGCCTGGCTTGGAGGATCTAGCACAGATACGCAGTATTTT
TRBV14,TRBJ2-3,.,.,CASSQDLAGASTDTQYF,TGTGCCAGCAGCCAAGATCTTGCAGGGGCTAGCACAGATACGCAGTATTTT